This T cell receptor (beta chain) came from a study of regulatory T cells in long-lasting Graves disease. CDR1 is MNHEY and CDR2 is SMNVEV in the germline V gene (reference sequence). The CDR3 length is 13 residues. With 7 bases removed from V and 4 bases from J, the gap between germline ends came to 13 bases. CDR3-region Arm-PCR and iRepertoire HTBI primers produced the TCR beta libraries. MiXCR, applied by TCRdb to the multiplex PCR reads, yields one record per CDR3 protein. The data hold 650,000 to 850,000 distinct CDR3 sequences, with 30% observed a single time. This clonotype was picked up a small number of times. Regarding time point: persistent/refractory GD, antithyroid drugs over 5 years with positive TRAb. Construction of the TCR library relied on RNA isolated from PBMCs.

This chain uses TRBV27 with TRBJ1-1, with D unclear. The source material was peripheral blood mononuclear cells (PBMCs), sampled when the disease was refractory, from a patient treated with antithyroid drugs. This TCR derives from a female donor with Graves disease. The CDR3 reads CASIASAATEAFF. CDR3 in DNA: TGTGCCAGCATAGCTTCGGCGGCCACTGAAGCTTTCTTT.